This T cell receptor beta chain was captured by sequencing in a study of cytomegalovirus exposure and HLA in healthy donors. The validation cohort, a group of more than 100 subjects, included the donors and was separate from the roughly 620-subject first cohort. For this clone: Its antigen remains unknown.

The data were produced by immunoSEQ multiplex PCR, yet TCRdb's version contains in-frame clones alone and is incomplete. The sample contains approximately 160,000 clones, roughly 80% of which appear only once. The V end lost 0 bases, the J end lost 0 bases, and 15 bases lay between the germline ends. There are 18 residues in the CDR3. Looked up from germline, CDR1 is MGHRA and CDR2 is YSYEKL. Findings of the study overall: In the 95 to 150 validation repertoires, a later analysis found that first-cohort TCR clusters tended to co-occur. Researchers counted around 160 TCR beta chains as cytomegalovirus-associated. Confirmation in vitro established that a few CMV-associated chains were specific for CMV antigens.

The chain links TRBV4-1 to TRBJ1-5, with TRBD1 as a possible D gene (5 bases). Sequenced sample: PBMCs. This TCR derives from a man aged 25-40 years in good health and CMV-seropositive. CDR3 in amino acids: CASSQEGGFTYSNQPQHF. The CDR3 nucleotides are TGCGCCAGCAGCCAAGAGGGGGGTTTCACGTATAGCAATCAGCCCCAGCATTTT.